This note documents a single T cell receptor (beta chain) sequence. It has no known antigen specificity. Base quality data are lacking; no much larger clone is found one base away. This entry belongs to a study of cytotoxic CD8 clonotypes in ibrutinib-treated CLL (dated by TCRdb to the early 2020s). Notes on the research overall: In this cohort, approximately 15 patients were treatment-naive and approximately 10 were relapsed/refractory, while roughly 18 had unmutated IGHV. Cryopreserved peripheral blood mononuclear cells were collected at three points: before therapy, at response, and at either sustained remission or disease progression. An average of around 250,000 productive templates and tens of thousands of productive rearrangements was obtained per sample. Response samples were taken after a median of 12 months on treatment, ranging from roughly 6 to 36 months. All remission and progressive disease samples were collected while patients were still receiving ibrutinib. Of the 90 or so people in the trial, 26 had longitudinal samples available. Partial responses were observed in approximately 24 patients and complete responses in 2; after a median follow-up of 68 months, remission was maintained in about 15 patients and progression was observed in approximately 12.

Beyond this particular receptor, the publication reports: An increase in clonality was observed at ibrutinib response, with clonality remaining stable during sustained remission and falling back toward baseline at progression. Public clonotypes were rare and either contracted or stayed stable during treatment, and the rise in clonality at ibrutinib response reflected the expansion of private clonotypes. Baseline clonality was found to be higher than that of age-matched healthy donors and was strongly correlated with circulating CD8+ T-cell counts. Sustained-remission and progressing patients did not have matched sampling times, and lymph node repertoires were not examined.

On a MiSeq, deep resolution sequencing aimed for a depth between 1 in 1 million and 1 in 200,000 T cells, with each clonotype covered around 9.2x on average. The immunoSEQ hsTCRB Kit was used to generate TCR beta libraries. The published analysis was carried out like this. Data were analyzed with ImmunoSEQ Data Assistant and ImmunoSEQ Analyzer, with V, D and J genes assigned per IMGT definitions. Clonality, which ranges from 0 to 1, was calculated as one minus the normalized Shannon entropy of productive rearrangement frequencies. Only overrepresented clonotypes making up at least 0.05% of each patient's repertoire were included in the public clonotype analysis. About twelve repertoires from age-matched healthy donors, obtained from immuneACCESS, served as clonality controls. TCRdb carries this immuneACCESS record with in-frame sequences only. Its versions omit some clonotypes, under half of them owing to an unresolved V gene in the studies checked, with the rest unexplained. V, J and clone size derive from that table, while D and trimming were established from the DNA sequence. A total of about 150,000 clones appear in this sample, 75% to 80% of them only once. About 5% of the sample rests with the top ten.

The time point label, as the study defines it: 20 to 25 months on ibrutinib. For TCR beta library preparation, 1.5 to 2.5 micrograms of genomic DNA were extracted from the cryopreserved PBMCs. Longitudinal blood samples from CLL patients on ibrutinib monotherapy underwent high-throughput TCR beta sequencing. Patients were enrolled in a phase 2 open-label single-center ibrutinib monotherapy trial. The TCR originated in a human donor with chronic lymphocytic leukemia. Material: PBMCs, obtained after 24 months of ibrutinib treatment.

The CDR3 region reads CASSLGASGTHNEQFF. The DNA reads as follows: TGTGCCAGCTCACTTGGGGCTAGCGGGACCCACAATGAGCAGTTCTTC. The V gene is TRBV18 and the J gene is TRBJ2-1; TRBD2 fits 9 bases in the junction. There are 16 amino acids in the CDR3, from cysteine to phenylalanine inclusive. Only the CDR3 DNA stays, 48 bases, in frame from base 1. The germline V gene supplies CDR1 KGHSH and CDR2 LQKENI. V trim: 4 bases; J trim: 5 bases; unmatched bases: 9.